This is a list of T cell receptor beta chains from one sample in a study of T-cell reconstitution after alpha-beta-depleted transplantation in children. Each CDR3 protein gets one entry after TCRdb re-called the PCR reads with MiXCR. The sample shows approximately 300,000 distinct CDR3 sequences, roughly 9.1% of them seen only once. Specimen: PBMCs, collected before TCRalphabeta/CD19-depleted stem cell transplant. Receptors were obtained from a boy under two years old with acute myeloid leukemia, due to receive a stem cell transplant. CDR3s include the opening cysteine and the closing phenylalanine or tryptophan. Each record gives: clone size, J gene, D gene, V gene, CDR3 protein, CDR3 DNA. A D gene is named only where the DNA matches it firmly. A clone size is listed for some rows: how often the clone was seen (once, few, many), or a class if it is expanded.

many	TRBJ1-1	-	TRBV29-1	CSVGTNTEAFF	TGCAGCGTTGGCACTAACACTGAAGCTTTCTTT
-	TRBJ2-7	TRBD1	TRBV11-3	CASSRGTGRYEQYF	TGTGCCAGCAGCCGCGGGACAGGGCGCTACGAGCAGTACTTC
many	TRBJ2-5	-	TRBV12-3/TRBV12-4	CASSFEGRGETQYF	TGTGCCAGCAGTTTCGAGGGGCGCGGTGAGACCCAGTACTTC
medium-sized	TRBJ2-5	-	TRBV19	CASSIGRGAETQYF	TGTGCCAGTAGTATTGGACGGGGGGCCGAGACCCAGTACTTC
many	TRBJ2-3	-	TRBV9	CASSALGGTQYF	TGTGCCAGCAGCGCTCTCGGGGGAACGCAGTATTTT
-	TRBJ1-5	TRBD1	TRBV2	CASSEDRGNNQPQHF	TGTGCCAGCAGTGAAGACAGGGGGAACAATCAGCCCCAGCATTTT
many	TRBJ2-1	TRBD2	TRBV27	CASSLGGLAGGFNEQFF	TGTGCCAGCAGTTTAGGAGGTCTAGCGGGGGGATTTAATGAGCAGTTCTTC
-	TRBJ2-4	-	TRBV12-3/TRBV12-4	CASSPRGRGTKNIQYF	TGTGCCAGCAGTCCCCGAGGCCGCGGCACCAAAAACATTCAGTACTTC
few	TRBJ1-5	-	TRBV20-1	CSARDGRHQPQHF	TGCAGTGCTAGGGACGGACGGCATCAGCCCCAGCATTTT
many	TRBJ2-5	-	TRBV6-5	CASSYDQGLETQYF	TGTGCCAGCAGTTACGATCAGGGCCTAGAGACCCAGTACTTC
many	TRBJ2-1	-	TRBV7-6	CASSPRLDRFSGEQFF	TGTGCCAGCAGCCCGAGACTAGATCGCTTTTCAGGAGAGCAGTTCTTC
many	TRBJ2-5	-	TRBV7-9	CASSVQGGETQYF	TGTGCCAGCAGCGTACAGGGCGGAGAGACCCAGTACTTC
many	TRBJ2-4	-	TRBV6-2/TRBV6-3	CASSQGNIQYF	TGTGCCAGCAGCCAGGGTAACATTCAGTACTTC
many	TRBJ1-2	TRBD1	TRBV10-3	CAISESGGGGGYTF	TGTGCCATCAGTGAGTCGGGAGGGGGCGGTGGCTACACCTTC
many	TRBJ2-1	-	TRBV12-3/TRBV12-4	CASTMDTRNEQFF	TGTGCCAGCACCATGGACACGCGCAATGAGCAGTTCTTC
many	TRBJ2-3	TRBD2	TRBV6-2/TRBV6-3	CASSYDPGGPKDTQYF	TGTGCCAGCAGTTACGACCCGGGAGGGCCGAAAGATACGCAGTATTTT
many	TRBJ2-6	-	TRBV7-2	CASSLGGRGRGANVLTF	TGTGCCAGCAGCTTAGGGGGGCGGGGACGGGGGGCCAACGTCCTGACTTTC
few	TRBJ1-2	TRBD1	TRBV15	CATSRWTGSNYGYTF	TGTGCCACCAGCAGATGGACAGGTTCCAACTATGGCTACACCTTC
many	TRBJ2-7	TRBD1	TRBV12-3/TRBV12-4	CASSLQTGTYEQYF	TGTGCCAGCAGTTTGCAGACAGGGACCTACGAGCAGTACTTC
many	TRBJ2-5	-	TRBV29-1	CSVVRGETQYF	TGCAGCGTTGTTAGGGGTGAGACCCAGTACTTC
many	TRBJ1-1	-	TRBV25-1	CASSETRKTEAFF	TGTGCCAGCAGTGAAACCAGGAAGACTGAAGCTTTCTTT
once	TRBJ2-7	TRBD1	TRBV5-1	CACSWDSPYEQYF	TGCGCCTGCAGCTGGGACAGTCCTTACGAGCAGTACTTC
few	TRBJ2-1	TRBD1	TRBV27	CASSGQAELDEQFF	TGTGCCAGCAGCGGACAGGCTGAACTGGATGAGCAGTTCTTC
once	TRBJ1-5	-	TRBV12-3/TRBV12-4	CASSLWNTNQPQHF	TGTGCCAGCAGTTTATGGAATACCAATCAGCCCCAGCATTTT
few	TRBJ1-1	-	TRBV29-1	CSVRWRENTEAFF	TGCAGCGTTCGCTGGAGGGAGAACACTGAAGCTTTCTTT
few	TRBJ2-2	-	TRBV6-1	CASRLFRRSTGELFF	TGTGCCAGCAGACTTTTCAGGAGGAGCACCGGGGAGCTGTTTTTT
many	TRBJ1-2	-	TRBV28	CASSLRDAANYGYTF	TGTGCCAGCAGTTTAAGGGACGCAGCTAACTATGGCTACACCTTC
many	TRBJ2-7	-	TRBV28	CASSLGQYF	TGTGCCAGCAGTTTAGGACAGTACTTC
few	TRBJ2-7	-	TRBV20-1	CSAPTEASYEQYF	TGCAGTGCTCCTACAGAGGCCTCCTACGAGCAGTACTTC
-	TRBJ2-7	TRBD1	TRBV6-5	CASRSPGQGSYEQYF	TGTGCCAGCAGGTCCCCGGGACAGGGCTCCTACGAGCAGTACTTC